Shown below are 26 T cell receptor beta chains from a single sample sequenced in a study of cytomegalovirus exposure and HLA in healthy donors. In the PCR, 60 Vbeta and 13 Jbeta primers were used. Profiled with immunoSEQ multiplex PCR; TCRdb holds only in-frame clones, not every one. The sample holds about 170,000 clones. Material for sequencing was PBMCs. These receptor sequences come from a woman aged 55-70 years in good health and CMV-seronegative.

The rearrangement joins TRBV2 to TRBJ1-3; weak D call: TRBD1 (5 bases). The CDR3 totals 14 residues. Trimming shortened V by 7 bases and J by 0 bases, and 10 bases separated the two germline ends. The germline gives CDR1 SNHLY, CDR2 FYNNEI. The CDR3 DNA reads as TGTGCCAGCAAAGGGGCCTTCTCTGGAAACACCATATATTTT. Translation gives CASKGAFSGNTIYF.

The J gene is TRBJ2-2, the V gene TRBV6-1, with 8 bases that match TRBD2. Germline assignment: CDR1 MNHNS and CDR2 SASEGT. The CDR3 has 15 amino acids. Losses at the gene ends were 6 bases for V and 2 bases for J; bases not matched to a gene: 5. Here the CDR3 DNA reads TGTGCCAGCAGGCGGGGGGCAGCTAACACCGGGGAGCTGTTTTTT. Protein sequence: CASRRGAANTGELFF.

The gene calls are TRBV4-1 and TRBJ1-6, with 7 bases identical to TRBD1. The CDR3 runs to 11 residues. J lost 9 bases, V lost 8 bases, and 1 base had no gene match. Germline CDR1 MGHRA, CDR2 YSYEKL. The CDR3 DNA follows: TGCGCCAGCGGACAGGTTTCACCCCTCCACTTT. The encoded protein is CASGQVSPLHF.

The J gene is TRBJ2-3, the V gene TRBV7-3; 8 bases map to TRBD2. CDR1 is SGHTA, CDR2 FQGTGA, per germline. This CDR3 is 16 amino acids long. The V segment lost 5 bases and the J segment 5 bases; nucleotides outside the gene matches: 12. CDR3 region: CASSPGLGLGGDTQYF. The CDR3 DNA reads TGTGCCAGCAGCCCCGGACTGGGACTAGGAGGAGATACGCAGTATTTT. Using reference TRBV7-3 and TRBJ2-3 for the parts outside the CDR3, the full variable domain is GAGVSQTPSNKVTEKGKYVELRCDPISGHTALYWYRQSLGQGPEFLIYFQGTGAADDSGLPNDRFFAVRPEGSVSTLKIQRTERGDSAVYLCASSPGLGLGGDTQYFGPGTRLTVL.

V and J are TRBV5-1 and TRBJ2-7; a weak D match, TRBD1 (6 bases). The V gene lost 9 bases and the J gene lost 1 base, with 20 bases spanning the gap. This CDR3 spans 15 amino acids. The V gene's germline CDR1 is SGHRS and CDR2 YFSETQ. CDR3 nucleotides: TGCGCCACCCCCCTCATGGGGGCAGAGTCCTACGAGCAGTACTTC. It encodes CATPLMGAESYEQYF.

The gene calls are TRBV2 and TRBJ1-2; unclear D gene. In germline, CDR1 is SNHLY, CDR2 FYNNEI. The CDR3 is 11 residues long. Trimming pared 3 bases from V and 8 bases from J, leaving 7 bases between. The CDR3 sequence: CASSEALGYTF. In DNA form, the CDR3 reads TGTGCCAGCAGTGAGGCCCTGGGCTACACCTTC.

This chain joins TRBV18 and TRBJ2-3, with 7 bases aligning to TRBD2. The germline V gene has CDR1 KGHSH and CDR2 LQKENI. This CDR3 contains 17 residues. Trimming cost V 4 bases and J 0 bases; bases outside gene matches: 10. CDR3 in amino acids: CASSLAQRGSSTDTQYF. The CDR3 DNA is TGTGCCAGCTCACTGGCCCAGCGGGGCTCTAGCACAGATACGCAGTATTTT.

The chain links TRBV10-3 to TRBJ2-7; 10 nucleotides match TRBD1. Trimming took 6 bases from V and 3 from J; bases not matched to a gene: 8. This CDR3 region has 15 residues. Germline CDR1 reads ENHRY; CDR2 reads SYGVKD. The CDR3 loop is CAIRGDRGSDYEQYF. CDR3 coding DNA: TGTGCCATCAGGGGGGACAGGGGAAGTGACTACGAGCAGTACTTC.

V and J are TRBV5-4 and TRBJ2-1; no clear D gene. Trimming pared 1 base from V and 4 bases from J, leaving 6 bases between. CDR1 and CDR2 from the germline V gene are SGHNT and YYREEE (reference sequence). The CDR3 consists of 13 residues. The CDR3 region has the DNA TGTGCCAGCAGCTTGATCGGTTACAATGAGCAGTTCTTC. Translation gives CASSLIGYNEQFF.

This chain links TRBV5-1 with TRBJ2-3; 8 nucleotides agree with TRBD1. The J segment lost 5 bases and the V segment lost 0 bases, leaving 5 bases of the junction unmatched. CDR1 is SGHRS and CDR2 is YFSETQ in the germline V gene. CDR3 length: 15 residues. The CDR3 bases are TGCGCCAGCAGCTTGGGGGGACAGGAGATAGATACGCAGTATTTT. Protein: CASSLGGQEIDTQYF.

Here the CDR3 DNA reads TGCGCCAGCAGCCAGTACGGGTCAAAAGAGACCCAGTACTTC. This codes for CASSQYGSKETQYF. The chain combines TRBV4-3 with TRBJ2-5; D call uncertain. CDR1 LGHNA and CDR2 YSLEER come from the germline V gene. The germline V and J ends were trimmed by 3 bases and 3 bases, with 11 bases remaining between them. The CDR3 is made up of 14 amino acids.

The rearrangement joins TRBV2 to TRBJ2-1, with 13 positions matching TRBD2. The CDR3 is 15 amino acids. With V trimmed by 8 bases and J by 6 bases, 7 bases remained unmatched. The germline V gene encodes CDR1 SNHLY and CDR2 FYNNEI. The CDR3 reads CASSLGLAGFNEQFF. CDR3 sequence (DNA): TGTGCCAGCTCACTGGGACTAGCGGGATTCAATGAGCAGTTCTTC.

This sequence joins TRBV7-6 and TRBJ2-2; 7 nucleotides align to TRBD1. This CDR3 is built from 15 residues. Germline CDR1 is SGHVS and CDR2 is FNYEAQ. The junction had 5 bases not matched to a gene; V was cut back by 6 bases and J by 1 base. The CDR3 nucleotides read TGTGCCAGCAGTCTAGGGACAGTGAACACCGGGGAGCTGTTTTTT. Protein sequence: CASSLGTVNTGELFF.

The rearrangement links TRBV6-5 to TRBJ2-2, with D possibly matching TRBD1 (6 bases). In germline, CDR1 is MNHEY, CDR2 SVGAGI. V lost 4 bases to trimming and J lost 1 base, with 13 bases between them. CDR3 length: 16 residues. CDR3 nucleotide sequence: TGTGCCAGCAGTTCCAACAACAGGGTGAACACCGGGGAGCTGTTTTTT. It encodes CASSSNNRVNTGELFF.

The chain carries TRBV4-3 and TRBJ1-1, with 8 bases fitting TRBD1. The V gene's germline CDR1 is LGHNA and CDR2 YSLEER. V was clipped by 4 bases and J by 1 base; unmatched bases: 2. The CDR3 extends over 14 amino acids. The CDR3 DNA reads TGCGCCAGCAGCCCTGGACAGGGGAACACTGAAGCTTTCTTT. Translated: CASSPGQGNTEAFF.

This CDR3 is CASSPRGSLSSGNTIYF. The CDR3 region has the DNA TGTGCCAGCAGCCCCCGGGGGTCTCTAAGCTCTGGAAACACCATATATTTT. The rearrangement uses TRBV7-2 and TRBJ1-3; D might be TRBD1 (5 bases). Germline CDR1 is SGHTA and CDR2 is FQGNSA. This CDR3 is built from 17 residues. Deletions cut 5 bases from V and 0 bases from J, with 17 bases between.

The chain recombines TRBV27 with TRBJ1-2; D not resolved. The germline V gene encodes CDR1 MNHEY and CDR2 SMNVEV (reference sequence). V was clipped by 6 bases and J by 8 bases, with 16 bases between them. The CDR3 sequence is 13 residues long. The CDR3: CASRPTAVKGYTF. The CDR3 nucleotides read TGTGCCAGCAGACCGACGGCGGTGAAGGGCTACACCTTC.

The chain links TRBV11-2 to TRBJ1-2; 8 positions match TRBD1. Germline V CDR1 and CDR2: SGHAT, FQNNGV. J was trimmed by 4 bases and V by 0 bases; bases with no gene match: 4. The CDR3 is made up of 15 amino acids. CDR3: CASSLDLQGVYGYTF. The CDR3, as DNA: TGTGCCAGCAGCTTAGACCTACAGGGGGTCTATGGCTACACCTTC.

The chain is built from TRBV7-9 and TRBJ1-6; a possible D gene is TRBD1 (5 bases). Trimming pared 6 bases from V and 3 bases from J, leaving 18 bases between. There are 17 residues in the CDR3. Germline-derived CDR1 and CDR2 are SEHNR and FQNEAQ (reference sequence). This CDR3 is CASSFQGGPIYNSPLHF. The DNA of the CDR3 is TGTGCCAGCAGTTTTCAGGGTGGGCCAATCTATAATTCACCCCTCCACTTT.

The rearrangement joins TRBV5-5 to TRBJ2-5; 8 bases map to TRBD1. V gave up 2 bases and J gave up 4 bases; unmatched junction bases: 13. The CDR3 has 17 residues. Germline values: CDR1 SGHKS, CDR2 YYEKEE (reference sequence). The CDR3 reads CASSFGPPGQGLETQYF. In DNA form, the CDR3 reads TGTGCCAGCAGCTTCGGTCCCCCTGGACAGGGCCTAGAGACCCAGTACTTC.

The rearrangement links TRBV19 to TRBJ1-6; no firm D call. Germline V CDR1 and CDR2: LNHDA, SQIVND (reference sequence). The CDR3 is made up of 14 amino acids. Trimming removed 3 bases at V and 7 bases at J, with 10 bases between. CDR3 residues: CASSIYPINSPLHF. CDR3 bases: TGTGCCAGTAGTATCTACCCAATCAATTCACCCCTCCACTTT.

This chain connects TRBV19 to TRBJ2-3; D may be TRBD1 (6 bases). This CDR3 comprises 14 residues. Germline V CDR1 and CDR2: LNHDA, SQIVND (reference sequence). The V gene lost 6 bases and the J gene lost 2 bases, with 12 bases spanning the gap. CDR3 sequence: CASRADSLTDTQYF. The DNA of the CDR3 is TGTGCCAGTAGGGCGGACAGTCTCACAGATACGCAGTATTTT.

The chain couples TRBV7-9 to TRBJ2-1; D unresolved. CDR1 is SEHNR, CDR2 FQNEAQ, per germline (reference sequence). The CDR3 length is 13 residues. The V gene lost 5 bases and the J gene lost 7 bases, with 12 bases spanning the gap. The CDR3 region is CASSMGLPNEQFF. CDR3 bases: TGTGCCAGCAGCATGGGCCTTCCTAATGAGCAGTTCTTC.

The J gene is TRBJ1-5, the V gene TRBV2, with 7 bases aligning to TRBD1. This CDR3 has 19 residues. V lost 3 bases to trimming and J lost 5 bases; unmatched junction nucleotides: 19. Germline CDR1 and CDR2: SNHLY and FYNNEI. The CDR3 loop is CASSDAGTVFGSADQPQHF. As DNA, the CDR3 is TGTGCCAGCAGTGACGCCGGGACAGTCTTTGGGTCTGCCGATCAGCCCCAGCATTTT.

The V call is TRBV19, the J call TRBJ1-1; the D gene is possibly TRBD1 (5 bases). The CDR3 covers 14 residues. Trimming removed 3 bases at V and 3 bases at J, with 11 bases between. Germline V gene lookup returns CDR1 LNHDA and CDR2 SQIVND (reference sequence). For the CDR3, the DNA is TGTGCCAGTAGTATCAGGGAATGGGACACTGAAGCTTTCTTT. Encoded protein: CASSIREWDTEAFF.

This chain links TRBV2 with TRBJ1-1; TRBD1 is a possible D gene (5 bases). CDR3 length: 15 amino acids. Trimming took 9 bases from V and 0 from J, leaving 17 bases between them. Germline CDR1 is SNHLY and CDR2 is FYNNEI. Here the CDR3 reads CASSVSPGMNTEAFF. In DNA, the CDR3 is TGTGCCAGTTCGGTTTCTCCAGGGATGAACACTGAAGCTTTCTTT.